Listed here are 7 T cell receptor beta chains from one sample, sequenced in a study of beta chain features in type 1 diabetes. What was sequenced were expressed TCRB transcripts, since all of the isolated RNA had been reverse transcribed. Profiled with immunoSEQ multiplex PCR; TCRdb holds only in-frame clones, not every one. Of under 300,000 clones in the sample, approximately 15% were seen once. No antigen is known for these receptors. Study observations and caveats: There was a moderate but significant shortening of TCRB CDR3s in all four CD4+ subsets of Type 1 diabetes patients.

What was sequenced was naive CD4+ T cells from blood. These receptors were collected from a man aged 25-45 years with type 1 diabetes.

The V call is TRBV4-1, the J call TRBJ1-4; D perhaps matches TRBD1 (6 bases). The V and J ends lost 2 bases and 6 bases respectively, with 13 bases between them. The germline gives CDR1 MGHRA, CDR2 YSYEKL. The CDR3 totals 15 residues. The CDR3: CASSQQAGQDEKLFF. The CDR3 coding sequence is TGCGCCAGCAGCCAACAAGCGGGACAAGATGAAAAACTGTTTTTT.

The V call is TRBV5-4, the J call TRBJ2-7; D is perhaps TRBD2 (6 bases). V dropped 1 base and J dropped 8 bases, with 13 bases sitting between them. Germline V gives CDR1 SGHNT, CDR2 YYREEE (reference sequence). The length of the CDR3 is 13 residues. The DNA for the CDR3 is TGTGCCAGCAGCTTGTCCCTCGGGGGACAGCAGTACTTC. Its translation is CASSLSLGGQQYF.

This clone has more than one count but fewer than ten. The chain recombines TRBV2 with TRBJ1-2; TRBD1 agrees at 8 bases. J lost 7 bases, V lost 5 bases, and 12 bases had no gene match. The CDR3 spans 15 residues. Germline V gene sequence: CDR1 SNHLY, CDR2 FYNNEI. The CDR3 DNA reads TGTGCCAGCAGTATCACGCAAACAGGGGGAGGTGGCTACACCTTC. Its translation is CASSITQTGGGGYTF.

This clone was seen only a few times. This sequence joins TRBV5-4 and TRBJ2-7; D might be TRBD2 (6 bases). V dropped 4 bases and J dropped 3 bases, with 20 bases sitting between them. The CDR3 sequence is 16 residues long. Germline loops: CDR1 SGHNT, CDR2 YYREEE (reference sequence). CDR3 sequence reads: CASSPELGGANYEQYF. In DNA, the CDR3 is TGTGCCAGCAGCCCTGAGCTGGGCGGGGCCAACTACGAGCAGTACTTC.

The rearrangement uses TRBV30 and TRBJ2-5; 8 nucleotides line up with TRBD1. Germline lookup yields CDR1 GTSNPN and CDR2 SVGIG (reference sequence). The CDR3 loop spans 17 amino acids. J was trimmed by 5 bases and V by 2 bases; bases with no gene match: 16. The chain's CDR3 is CAWSTQGWTGNWETQYF. CDR3 DNA: TGTGCCTGGAGTACTCAGGGGTGGACAGGGAATTGGGAGACCCAGTACTTC.

This chain uses TRBV5-6 with TRBJ2-3, with D perhaps TRBD1 (6 bases). The V and J ends lost 0 bases and 3 bases respectively, with 14 bases between them. Germline V lookup: CDR1 SGHDT, CDR2 YYEEEE. The length of the CDR3 is 16 residues. In DNA, the CDR3 is TGTGCCAGCAGCTTGGTTGCGCAGGGGAAAACAGATACGCAGTATTTT. Translation: CASSLVAQGKTDTQYF.

The chain recombines TRBV6-6 with TRBJ1-4, with 7 bases that match TRBD1. V dropped 6 bases and J dropped 4; count of bases not matched to a gene: 5. The CDR3 runs to 14 residues. The germline V gene has CDR1 MNHNY and CDR2 SVGAGI (reference sequence). The CDR3 nucleotides read TGTGCCAGCAGAGCCGGGACAGATAATGAAAAACTGTTTTTT. Protein: CASRAGTDNEKLFF.